Following are 5 T cell receptor beta chains from one sample sequenced in a study of blood T cell repertoires in COVID-19. Method: immunoSEQ multiplex PCR; TCRdb's copy keeps in-frame clones and lacks some. The table has fewer than 200,000 clones, about four fifths seen once. Specimen: peripheral blood. The receptors come from a woman in her fifties or sixties with COVID-19, enrolled during active disease.

The chain combines TRBV7-3 with TRBJ2-1; 9 bases line up with TRBD2. J lost 4 bases, V lost 5 bases, and 6 bases had no gene match. Germline lookup yields CDR1 SGHTA and CDR2 FQGTGA. The CDR3 loop spans 15 amino acids. The CDR3 DNA sequence: TGTGCCAGCAGCCCCGGGACTAGCAGGTACAATGAGCAGTTCTTC. It codes for CASSPGTSRYNEQFF.

This clone was seen only a few times. The gene calls are TRBV12-3 or TRBV12-4 and TRBJ1-1, with TRBD1 identical over 7 bases. This CDR3 has 13 residues. The trim removed 0 bases at V and 10 bases at J, leaving 5 bases unmatched. The CDR3: CASSLAQTGIAFF. The CDR3 DNA is TGTGCCAGCAGTTTAGCGCAGACAGGGATAGCTTTCTTT.

The chain couples TRBV14 to TRBJ1-2, with D possibly matching TRBD1 (5 bases). Trimming took off 0 bases at V and 7 bases at J, with 15 bases between the two ends. CDR3 size: 15 residues. Germline V gene lookup returns CDR1 SGHDN and CDR2 FVKESK. CDR3 loop: CASSQDWRSGGGYTF. The CDR3 DNA reads TGTGCCAGCAGCCAAGATTGGAGGTCCGGGGGTGGCTACACCTTC.

The CDR3 DNA sequence: TGTGCCTGGAAGAGCGGCCGTGCTGAAGCTTTCTTT. It codes for CAWKSGRAEAFF. The genes are TRBV30 and TRBJ1-1; D remains unclear. CDR1 and CDR2 (germline): GTSNPN, SVGIG (reference sequence). The CDR3 consists of 12 residues. V was pared by 4 bases and J by 6 bases, with 12 bases between.

The chain couples TRBV5-4 to TRBJ2-5; TRBD2 matches 8 bases. V lost 2 bases and J lost 0; bases outside the gene matches: 6. Germline CDR1 and CDR2: SGHNT and YYREEE (reference sequence). CDR3 size: 16 residues. For the CDR3, the DNA is TGTGCCAGCAGCTTCGGCGGGAGGAGCAACCAAGAGACCCAGTACTTC. Protein: CASSFGGRSNQETQYF.